This T cell receptor (beta chain) came from a study of radiation and T cells in renal cell carcinoma. Study information: Nephrectomy followed 15 Gy stereotactic body radiation by 4 weeks. General observations from the study: Top tumor clonotypes rose in blood 2 weeks post-radiation, then contracted. No pretreatment tumor biopsies were available for baseline clonotypes.

The time point is: blood 2 weeks post-SBRT. The treatment denotes: 15 Gy SBRT to primary tumor, nephrectomy 4 weeks later. Clear cell pathology was present in this patient's renal cell carcinoma. Here immunoSEQ multiplex PCR was the method, and the copy in TCRdb shows in-frame clones only, minus some. The sample records some 120,000 clones, more than 80% being singletons. V lost 1 base and J 4 bases, leaving 8 bases between the germline ends. The CDR3 contains 15 residues. CDR1 and CDR2 from the germline V gene are SEHNR and FQNEAQ (reference sequence). This clone showed up just a few times. The antigen remains undetermined.

The sequence was collected from a woman in her fifties or sixties with renal cell carcinoma. The sequences come from blood, collected from a patient whose treatment included radiotherapy and nephrectomy. The chain employs TRBV7-9 and TRBJ2-6; D might be TRBD1 (5 bases). CDR3 sequence reads: CASSLVGAGANVLTF. As DNA, the CDR3 is TGTGCCAGCAGCTTAGTAGGGGCCGGGGCCAACGTCCTGACTTTC.